Presented here are 30 T cell receptor beta chains from one specimen sequenced in a study of human T cells and chemical hapten exposure. Time point reported: patch test 1, 2 weeks after DPC sensitization. Documented treatment: therapeutic diphenylcyclopropenone sensitization with weekly scalp DPC. In TCRdb, the RACE reads were re-called with MiXCR into one record per CDR3 protein. The data contain approximately 90,000 distinct CDR3 sequences, under 15% of them seen just once; the ten biggest clones take up around 2.2%. The sample consisted of whole blood, taken in connection with sensitization to the hapten diphenylcyclopropenone (DPC). The receptors originated from a middle-aged woman with alopecia areata. Some clones in this sample may be carry-over from other donors' samples.

The rearrangement joins TRBV18 to TRBJ2-1; D gene ambiguous. CDR3 size: 14 residues. V lost 2 bases and J 4 bases, leaving 9 bases between the germline ends. Germline V gene lookup returns CDR1 KGHSH and CDR2 LQKENI. CDR3: CASSPFLGYNEQFF. The DNA for the CDR3 is TGTGCCAGCTCACCATTTCTAGGATACAATGAGCAGTTCTTC.

This clonotype was counted at least ten times. The chain uses TRBV2 and TRBJ2-3, with TRBD1 matching over 8 bases. CDR1 is SNHLY, CDR2 FYNNEI, per germline. The junction had 5 bases not matched to a gene; V was cut back by 0 bases and J by 3 bases. This CDR3 has 16 residues. CDR3 region: CASSEAGQGRTDTQYF. The CDR3 DNA sequence: TGTGCCAGCAGTGAAGCCGGACAGGGTAGGACAGATACGCAGTATTTT.

This clonotype has a count of ten or more. The chain links TRBV6-5 to TRBJ2-7; TRBD2 might be the D (6 bases). Trimming removed 0 bases at V and 0 bases at J, with 12 bases between. Germline V gene data show CDR1 as MNHEY and CDR2 as SVGAGI. This CDR3 is built from 16 residues. CDR3 residues: CASSYSLAVFSYEQYF. The CDR3 DNA follows: TGTGCCAGCAGTTACTCCTTAGCGGTCTTCTCCTACGAGCAGTACTTC.

V is TRBV7-2 and J is TRBJ2-6; D not certain. Germline CDR1 and CDR2: SGHTA and FQGNSA. The CDR3 covers 18 residues. The V end was cut by 6 bases, the J end by 1 base, with 19 bases between. In nucleotides, the CDR3 is TGTGCCAGCAGACATACCCTCGGTCGTACGTCTGGGGCCAACGTCCTGACTTTC. Residues: CASRHTLGRTSGANVLTF.

The sample holds a few counts of this clonotype. The V and J genes are TRBV3-1 and TRBJ2-1; 12 nucleotides align to TRBD2. The junction had 4 bases not matched to a gene; V was cut back by 3 bases and J by 4 bases. CDR1 and CDR2 (germline): LGHDT, YNNKEL (reference sequence). The CDR3 sequence is 16 residues long. The CDR3 reads CASSHNLAGGYNEQFF. The CDR3 DNA is TGTGCCAGCAGCCACAATCTAGCGGGAGGGTACAATGAGCAGTTCTTC.

This sequence joins TRBV28 and TRBJ1-4; D is perhaps TRBD1 (5 bases). The germline V gene has CDR1 MDHEN and CDR2 SYDVKM. The V and J ends lost 2 bases and 0 bases respectively, with 7 bases between them. The CDR3 is made up of 15 amino acids. CDR3 sequence reads: CASSLGTTTNEKLFF. The CDR3 region has the DNA TGTGCCAGCAGTTTAGGGACCACAACTAATGAAAAACTGTTTTTT.

The gene calls are TRBV5-1 and TRBJ2-1, with D perhaps matching TRBD1 (6 bases). Germline CDR1 reads SGHRS; CDR2 reads YFSETQ. V shed 4 bases and J shed 3 bases, with 17 bases lying between them. CDR3 length equals 16 residues. In nucleotides, the CDR3 is TGCGCCAGCAGCCCCCCCACAGGGACCTTCTACAATGAGCAGTTCTTC. It translates to CASSPPTGTFYNEQFF.

This clonotype is a singleton in its sample. One junction end disagrees with the germline gene, perhaps due to a read error. This chain connects TRBV12-3 or TRBV12-4 to TRBJ2-7; weak D call: TRBD2 (5 bases). The CDR3 is 14 residues long. The CDR3 DNA sequence: TGTGCCAGCAGGTTAGGCCTCTCGGGATACGAGCAGTACTTC. Amino acid sequence: CASRLGLSGYEQYF.

This rearrangement joins TRBV29-1 to TRBJ2-3; no definite D call. Trimming removed 7 bases from V and 1 base from J, with 9 bases in between. The germline V gene encodes CDR1 SQVTM and CDR2 ANQGSEA. This CDR3 region has 12 residues. DNA of the CDR3: TGCAGCGCCCTGACCCGCACAGATACGCAGTATTTT. It yields the protein CSALTRTDTQYF.

The chain is built from TRBV18 and TRBJ1-6; TRBD1 agrees at 7 bases. V lost 3 bases to trimming and J lost 2 bases; unmatched junction nucleotides: 4. The CDR3 extends over 16 amino acids. Germline V gene sequence: CDR1 KGHSH, CDR2 LQKENI. CDR3 in DNA: TGTGCCAGCTCACCTAACAGGGGAACCTATAATTCACCCCTCCACTTT. Translation gives CASSPNRGTYNSPLHF.

V is TRBV7-2 and J is TRBJ2-5; no firm D call. Germline lookup yields CDR1 SGHTA and CDR2 FQGNSA. CDR3 length: 13 amino acids. V gave up 8 bases and J gave up 2 bases, with 12 bases separating them. The DNA for the CDR3 is TGTGCCAGCGGGCTGGCAGTACAAGAGACCCAGTACTTC. Its protein is CASGLAVQETQYF.

The chain uses TRBV5-5 and TRBJ1-5; D might be TRBD1 (5 bases). CDR3 length: 15 residues. The V gene lost 0 bases and the J gene lost 5 bases, with 12 bases spanning the gap. CDR1 is SGHKS, CDR2 YYEKEE, per germline (reference sequence). CDR3 bases: TGTGCCAGCAGCTTGGCCGGGGGGACGGATCAGCCCCAGCATTTT. Amino acid sequence: CASSLAGGTDQPQHF.

This clonotype came up a few times. The rearrangement uses TRBV11-2 and TRBJ2-2; D tentatively fits TRBD1 or TRBD2 (5 bases each). The V gene lost 3 bases and the J gene lost 0 bases, with 11 bases spanning the gap. The V gene's germline CDR1 is SGHAT and CDR2 FQNNGV. The CDR3 contains 16 residues. The CDR3: CASSFWGSANTGELFF. The CDR3 DNA is TGTGCCAGCAGCTTTTGGGGGAGCGCGAACACCGGGGAGCTGTTTTTT.

The J gene is TRBJ1-6, the V gene TRBV4-3; possibly TRBD1 for D (6 bases). Germline V gene sequence: CDR1 LGHNA, CDR2 YSLEER. V gave up 6 bases and J gave up 4 bases, with 7 bases separating them. This CDR3 contains 13 residues. CDR3 loop: CASRDSYNSPLHF. CDR3 coding DNA: TGCGCCAGCAGGGACAGTTATAATTCACCCCTCCACTTT.

The chain combines TRBV9 with TRBJ2-6, with 7 bases identical to TRBD1. There are 15 residues in the CDR3. The germline gives CDR1 SGDLS, CDR2 YYNGEE. With 4 bases clipped from V and 0 bases from J, the junction kept 1 base outside the gene matches. The CDR3 loop reads CASSPGGSGANVLTF. DNA for the CDR3: TGTGCCAGCAGCCCAGGGGGCTCTGGGGCCAACGTCCTGACTTTC.

This clonotype was counted many times. The chain recombines TRBV4-3 with TRBJ1-4; TRBD1 might be the D (5 bases). The V and J ends lost 0 bases and 3 bases respectively, with 14 bases between them. This CDR3 is 17 amino acids long. CDR1 is LGHNA, CDR2 YSLEER, per germline. In nucleotides, the CDR3 is TGCGCCAGCAGCCAAGAGTCTGGGGGACGGCCTAATGAAAAACTGTTTTTT. Its protein is CASSQESGGRPNEKLFF.

This clonotype appeared a few times. The CDR3 spells CASSFDRRSGETQYF. CDR3 DNA: TGTGCCAGCAGCTTTGACAGACGGTCTGGGGAGACCCAGTACTTC. The chain combines TRBV7-2 with TRBJ2-5; D may be TRBD1 (5 bases). V was trimmed by 3 bases and J by 5 bases, leaving 16 bases between them. The CDR3 covers 15 residues. The germline V gene has CDR1 SGHTA and CDR2 FQGNSA.

This clonotype has more than one count but fewer than ten. The V call is TRBV7-6, the J call TRBJ1-2, with D tentatively TRBD1 (6 bases). The CDR3 consists of 13 residues. The V gene lost 5 bases and the J gene lost 7 bases, with 14 bases spanning the gap. CDR1 and CDR2 (germline): SGHVS, FNYEAQ. The CDR3 bases are TGTGCCAGCAGCCCCTTGGGGGCGAGTGGCTACACCTTC. The encoded protein is CASSPLGASGYTF.

A few counts support this clonotype. V and J are TRBV2 and TRBJ2-1; 13 nucleotides agree with TRBD2. The germline CDR1 and CDR2 sequences are SNHLY and FYNNEI. With 6 bases clipped from V and 4 bases from J, the junction kept 3 bases outside the gene matches. The CDR3 runs to 15 residues. The CDR3 nucleotides read TGTGCCAGCAGGGGACTAGCGGGGAATTACAATGAGCAGTTCTTC. It codes for CASRGLAGNYNEQFF.

The rearrangement joins TRBV29-1 to TRBJ1-2, with D possibly being TRBD1 (6 bases). V lost 5 bases to trimming and J lost 6 bases, with 22 bases between them. The CDR3 is made up of 15 amino acids. Germline V CDR1 and CDR2: SQVTM, ANQGSEA. The CDR3 DNA reads as TGCAGCGTTTCTAGTTATGTCAGGGGACTGAATGGCTACACCTTC. Translated, it gives CSVSSYVRGLNGYTF.

The table lists this clonotype with a few counts. V usage is TRBV2 and J usage is TRBJ2-7, with D possibly TRBD1 on 6 matching bases. Germline-derived CDR1 and CDR2 are SNHLY and FYNNEI. The CDR3 sequence is 14 residues long. Trimming removed 4 bases from V and 3 bases from J, with 13 bases in between. The CDR3 is CASSGQGTDYEQYF. The CDR3, as DNA: TGTGCCAGCAGTGGCCAGGGGACGGACTACGAGCAGTACTTC.

This clonotype was counted at least ten times. The V gene is TRBV20-1, the J gene TRBJ2-7; 8 bases fit TRBD2. The germline gives CDR1 DFQATT, CDR2 SNEGSKA (reference sequence). The V gene end was trimmed by 3 bases and the J gene end by 3 bases; junction bases not matched to a gene: 7. The CDR3 has 14 amino acids. CDR3 region: CSASRAGDLYEQYF. In nucleotides, the CDR3 is TGCAGTGCTAGTAGAGCGGGAGACCTCTACGAGCAGTACTTC.

This clonotype was counted a few times. The gene calls are TRBV19 and TRBJ2-1, with 11 bases aligning to TRBD2. Germline trimming cut 6 bases from V and 6 bases from J; bases unmatched to any gene: 16. Germline V gives CDR1 LNHDA, CDR2 SQIVND (reference sequence). The CDR3 is 18 amino acids. The CDR3 DNA reads as TGTGCCAGTAGCAAGCGGACTAGCGGGCCTAGGATAACCAATGAGCAGTTCTTC. This codes for CASSKRTSGPRITNEQFF.

The CDR3 loop reads CASSALEDYEQYF. The CDR3 DNA reads as TGTGCCAGCAGTGCTCTTGAGGATTACGAGCAGTACTTC. The rearrangement joins TRBV2 to TRBJ2-7; D is unclear. The germline V and J ends were trimmed by 4 bases and 4 bases, with 11 bases remaining between them. This CDR3 spans 13 amino acids. The germline V gene encodes CDR1 SNHLY and CDR2 FYNNEI. Complete variable domain (other parts from reference TRBV2 and TRBJ2-7): EPEVTQTPSHQVTQMGQEVILRCVPISNHLYFYWYRQILGQKVEFLVSFYNNEISEKSEIFDDQFSVERPDGSNFTLKIRSTKLEDSAMYFCASSALEDYEQYFGPGTRLTVT.

This clonotype has ten or more counts. The J gene is TRBJ2-7, the V gene TRBV14, with TRBD1 matching 9 bases. The germline V gene encodes CDR1 SGHDN and CDR2 FVKESK. The CDR3 runs 17 residues. J lost 1 base, V lost 2 bases, and 9 bases had no gene match. The CDR3 coding sequence is TGTGCCAGCAGCCAACTGGGGACAGGGATTAGTTCCTACGAGCAGTACTTC. Translating gives CASSQLGTGISSYEQYF.

Here the CDR3 reads CASSEDASAQYF. CDR3 sequence (DNA): TGTGCCAGCAGTGAAGACGCTTCCGCGCAGTATTTT. V usage is TRBV2 and J usage is TRBJ2-3; D is uncertain. The CDR3 contains 12 residues. The V end was cut by 1 base, the J end by 10 bases, with 9 bases between. The germline V gene has CDR1 SNHLY and CDR2 FYNNEI.

The chain joins TRBV9 to TRBJ2-1; no definite D call. Germline V gene lookup returns CDR1 SGDLS and CDR2 YYNGEE. V lost 4 bases and J lost 0, with 20 bases in between. The CDR3 has 18 residues. The CDR3 loop reads CASSPSPVTPSSYNEQFF. As DNA, the CDR3 is TGTGCCAGCAGCCCAAGCCCGGTTACTCCTAGCTCCTACAATGAGCAGTTCTTC. Full variable domain (remainder filled in from reference TRBV9 and TRBJ2-1): DSGVTQTPKHLITATGQRVTLRCSPRSGDLSVYWYQQSLDQGLQFLIQYYNGEERAKGNILERFSAQQFPDLHSELNLSSLELGDSALYFCASSPSPVTPSSYNEQFFGPGTRLTVL.

This chain uses TRBV29-1 with TRBJ2-5; 7 bases line up with TRBD1. This CDR3 comprises 16 residues. J was trimmed by 7 bases and V by 6 bases; bases with no gene match: 20. Germline-derived CDR1 and CDR2 are SQVTM and ANQGSEA. The CDR3 here is CSVAPTSTGPLGTQYF. CDR3 DNA: TGCAGCGTAGCCCCCACCTCGACAGGGCCTTTGGGGACCCAGTACTTC.

This clonotype was observed a handful of times. The rearrangement uses TRBV6-2 or TRBV6-3 and TRBJ2-7, with D maybe TRBD2 (6 bases). The ends were cut back, 7 bases at V and 5 bases at J, with 15 bases in the middle. The CDR3 contains 13 residues. Germline V gene data show CDR1 as MNHEY and CDR2 as SVGEGT. CDR3 in DNA: TGTGCCAGCACCTTGGTTGGGGAGGACGAGCAGTACTTC. Protein: CASTLVGEDEQYF.

The table lists this clonotype with many counts. The chain combines TRBV5-1 with TRBJ2-6; D is unresolved. V was cut by 0 bases and J by 4 bases, with 5 bases left in between. CDR3 length: 14 residues. Per the germline V gene, CDR1 is SGHRS and CDR2 is YFSETQ. DNA for the CDR3: TGCGCCAGCAGCTTGGTTTCCGGGGCCAACGTCCTGACTTTC. Its protein is CASSLVSGANVLTF.